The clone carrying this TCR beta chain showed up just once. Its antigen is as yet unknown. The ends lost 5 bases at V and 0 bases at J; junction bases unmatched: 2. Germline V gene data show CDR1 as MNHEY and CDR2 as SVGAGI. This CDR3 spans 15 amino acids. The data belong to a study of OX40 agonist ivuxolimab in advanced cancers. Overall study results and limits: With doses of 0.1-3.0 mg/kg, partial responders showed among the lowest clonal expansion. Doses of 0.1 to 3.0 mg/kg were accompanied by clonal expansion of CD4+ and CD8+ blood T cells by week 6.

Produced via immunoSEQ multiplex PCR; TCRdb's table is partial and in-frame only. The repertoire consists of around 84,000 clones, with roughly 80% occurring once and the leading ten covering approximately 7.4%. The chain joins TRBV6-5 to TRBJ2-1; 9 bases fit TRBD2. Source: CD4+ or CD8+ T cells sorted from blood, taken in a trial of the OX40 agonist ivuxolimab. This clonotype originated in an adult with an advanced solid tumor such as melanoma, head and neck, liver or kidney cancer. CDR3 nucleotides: TGTGCCAGCAGTAGTAGCGGGAGCTCCTACAATGAGCAGTTCTTC. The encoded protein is CASSSSGSSYNEQFF.